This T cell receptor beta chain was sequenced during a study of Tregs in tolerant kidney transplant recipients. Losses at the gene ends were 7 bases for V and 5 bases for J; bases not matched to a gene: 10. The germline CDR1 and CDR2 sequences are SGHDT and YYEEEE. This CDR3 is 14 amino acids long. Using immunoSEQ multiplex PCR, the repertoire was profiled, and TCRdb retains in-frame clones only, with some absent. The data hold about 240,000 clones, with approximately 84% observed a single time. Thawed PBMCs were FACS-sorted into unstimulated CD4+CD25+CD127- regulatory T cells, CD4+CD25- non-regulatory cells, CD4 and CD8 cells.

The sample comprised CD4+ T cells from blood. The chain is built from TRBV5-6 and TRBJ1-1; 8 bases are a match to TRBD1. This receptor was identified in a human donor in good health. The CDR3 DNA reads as TGTGCCAGCTTACAGGGGGACATTCGGACTGAAGCTTTCTTT. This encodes CASLQGDIRTEAFF.